This record covers a single T cell receptor beta chain. This sample is drawn from a study of technical replicates of blood from four donors. Using immunoSEQ multiplex PCR, the repertoire was profiled, and TCRdb retains in-frame clones only, with some absent. The table includes about 87,000 clones, approximately 95% detected once. The CDR3 totals 14 residues. V trimming: 1 base; J trimming: 3 bases; junction bases outside the gene matches: 3. The germline V gene has CDR1 SGHDN and CDR2 FVKESK. The chain has TRBV14 and TRBJ2-7, with 7 bases identical to TRBD1. The clonotype comes from a human donor in good health. The sample taken for sequencing was T cells isolated from PBMCs. CDR3 sequence reads: CASSQGTGDYEQYF. The CDR3 DNA reads TGTGCCAGCAGCCAAGGGACAGGTGACTACGAGCAGTACTTC.